Presented here are 9 T cell receptor beta chains from one specimen sequenced in a study of radiotherapy plus CTLA-4 blockade in lung cancer. Sequenced by immunoSEQ multiplex PCR; TCRdb stores in-frame clones only, minus some. The sample records tens of thousands of clones, roughly three quarters being singletons. Sequences were derived from peripheral blood, sampled from a patient treated with radiotherapy plus ipilimumab. Receptors were obtained from a human donor with non-small cell lung cancer who had stable disease on radiotherapy plus ipilimumab.

The chain is built from TRBV7-9 and TRBJ2-1; 7 positions match TRBD2. CDR3 size: 16 residues. Germline CDR1 reads SEHNR; CDR2 reads FQNEAQ (reference sequence). J gave up 0 bases and V 0 bases, and 2 bases lay outside the gene matches. In DNA form, the CDR3 reads TGTGCCAGCAGCTTAGCGCCGGGGGGCTCCTACAATGAGCAGTTCTTC. Protein sequence: CASSLAPGGSYNEQFF. The entire variable domain, with the rest obtained from reference TRBV7-9 and TRBJ2-1, is as follows: DTGVSQNPRHKITKRGQNVTFRCDPISEHNRLYWYRQTLGQGPEFLTYFQNEAQLEKSRLLSDRFSAERPKGSFSTLEIQRTEQGDSAMYLCASSLAPGGSYNEQFFGPGTRLTVL.

There are a few counts of this clone. The gene calls are TRBV10-3 and TRBJ1-5; a weak D match, TRBD1 (5 bases). The germline gives CDR1 ENHRY, CDR2 SYGVKD. V lost 0 bases to trimming and J lost 2 bases, with 5 bases between them. The length of the CDR3 is 14 residues. The CDR3 DNA follows: TGTGCCATCAGTGAGTCGGGGGGCAATCAGCCCCAGCATTTT. Amino acids: CAISESGGNQPQHF.

CDR3 residues: CASSIFGGPGTEAFF. CDR3 in DNA: TGTGCCAGTAGTATATTTGGGGGGCCCGGCACTGAAGCTTTCTTT. The chain joins TRBV19 to TRBJ1-1, with D possibly being TRBD1 (6 bases). The CDR3 is made up of 15 amino acids. In germline, CDR1 is LNHDA, CDR2 SQIVND (reference sequence). V lost 2 bases and J 4 bases, leaving 14 bases between the germline ends.

J is TRBJ1-5 and V is TRBV7-2, with TRBD1 as a possible D gene (5 bases). V was trimmed by 2 bases and J by 1 base, leaving 9 bases between them. The CDR3 runs 15 residues. The germline V gene has CDR1 SGHTA and CDR2 FQGNSA. The CDR3 here is CASSLLGGSNQPQHF. The DNA for the CDR3 is TGTGCCAGCAGCTTACTTGGGGGGAGCAATCAGCCCCAGCATTTT.

V gene TRBV6-5 combines with J gene TRBJ1-1; D remains unclear. Trimming cost V 6 bases and J 7 bases, with 18 bases left between them. The CDR3 totals 14 residues. CDR1 MNHEY and CDR2 SVGAGI come from the germline V gene. The CDR3 protein is CASSRPSSGGEAFF. The CDR3 region has the DNA TGTGCCAGCAGCCGACCTTCATCGGGAGGTGAAGCTTTCTTT.

The CDR3 DNA sequence: TGTGCCAGCAGCTTAGGGGGCATGAACACTGAAGCTTTCTTT. This codes for CASSLGGMNTEAFF. The rearrangement links TRBV7-9 to TRBJ1-1; tentatively, D is TRBD1 (5 bases). CDR1 and CDR2 (germline): SEHNR, FQNEAQ (reference sequence). Trimming cost V 1 base and J 0 bases, with 6 bases left between them. CDR3 size: 14 residues.

J is TRBJ2-7 and V is TRBV7-2; D is unresolved. This CDR3 contains 13 residues. The germline gives CDR1 SGHTA, CDR2 FQGNSA. With 5 bases removed from V and 1 base from J, the gap between germline ends came to 9 bases. DNA of the CDR3: TGTGCCAGCAGCCCAGTCGAATCCTACGAGCAGTACTTC. Its translation: CASSPVESYEQYF.

There are a few counts of this clone. The gene calls are TRBV28 and TRBJ1-2; possibly TRBD1 for D (6 bases). Germline V gene sequence: CDR1 MDHEN, CDR2 SYDVKM. Trimming cost V 4 bases and J 0 bases, with 12 bases left between them. The length of the CDR3 is 15 residues. CDR3 DNA: TGTGCCAGCAGTTATGGGACATCGGCTAACTATGGCTACACCTTC. Protein sequence: CASSYGTSANYGYTF.

This clone was seen a handful of times. The chain recombines TRBV6-1 with TRBJ2-3; unclear D gene. The V end was cut by 3 bases, the J end by 0 bases, with 7 bases between. From germline, CDR1 is MNHNS and CDR2 SASEGT. The CDR3 totals 14 residues. The CDR3 DNA reads as TGTGCCAGCAGTGACGGCTTTAGCACAGATACGCAGTATTTT. Amino acids: CASSDGFSTDTQYF.